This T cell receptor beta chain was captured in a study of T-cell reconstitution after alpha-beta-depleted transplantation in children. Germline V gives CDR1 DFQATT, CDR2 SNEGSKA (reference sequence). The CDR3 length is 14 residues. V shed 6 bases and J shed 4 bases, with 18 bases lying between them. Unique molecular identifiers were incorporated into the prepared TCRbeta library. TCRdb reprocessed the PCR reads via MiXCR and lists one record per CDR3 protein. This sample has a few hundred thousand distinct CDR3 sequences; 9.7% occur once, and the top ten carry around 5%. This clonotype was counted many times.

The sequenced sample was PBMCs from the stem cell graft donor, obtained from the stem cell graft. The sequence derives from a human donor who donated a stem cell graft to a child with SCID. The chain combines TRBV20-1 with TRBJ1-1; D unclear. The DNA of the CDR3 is TGCAGTGCCGTAAGAGGTGGAGGGAGCACTGAAGCTTTCTTT. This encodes CSAVRGGGSTEAFF.